The T cell receptor beta chain described here comes from a study of cytomegalovirus exposure and HLA in healthy donors. Remarks on this clone: What it binds is unknown.

Vbeta (60) and Jbeta (13) primers were used in the PCR. Produced via immunoSEQ multiplex PCR; TCRdb's table is partial and in-frame only. The sample consists of more than 110,000 clones, around 78% of them appearing once. Regarding the study as a whole: From TCR beta sequences, most subjects' HLA-A and HLA-B alleles were reportedly predicted accurately. Clonal expansion was found to be greater in HLA-associated TCR beta chains than in equally common others in a later analysis. While the bulk of TCR sequences proved rare, some public TCRs turned up in many donors.

Trimming shortened V by 3 bases and J by 0 bases, and 4 bases separated the two germline ends. Germline CDR1 is SGHDT and CDR2 is YYEEEE. The CDR3 runs to 12 residues. The TCR comes from a male donor in good health and CMV-seronegative. The chain combines TRBV5-6 with TRBJ2-7, with D unclear. Sequencing was carried out using PBMCs. The CDR3 reads CASSWSSYEQYF. In DNA form, the CDR3 reads TGTGCCAGCAGCTGGAGCTCCTACGAGCAGTACTTC.